This T cell receptor beta chain was observed in a study of shared clonotypes between healthy human individuals. TCRdb keeps only in-frame clones here, not all; method: immunoSEQ multiplex PCR. The table lists roughly 530,000 clones, 90% to 96% of them singletons. The CDR3 spans 14 residues. V lost 5 bases to trimming and J lost 0 bases, with 11 bases between them. Germline V gives CDR1 SGHVS, CDR2 FNYEAQ. The chain is built from TRBV7-6 and TRBJ2-7; D remains unclear. The sequencing input was naive CD4+ T cells sorted from blood. Subset here: CD45RA+ positively selected. The sequence derives from a woman under 40 in good health. CDR3 in DNA: TGTGCCAGCAGCCCCGCAAGCTTCTCCTACGAGCAGTACTTC. The encoded protein is CASSPASFSYEQYF.